This T cell receptor beta chain is drawn from a study of shared clonotypes between healthy human individuals. The CDR3 contains 15 residues. The germline gives CDR1 SGHDN, CDR2 FVKESK. V was clipped by 4 bases and J by 4 bases; unmatched bases: 3. The authors split each subset's genomic DNA evenly across several immunoSEQ plates. TCRdb's copy holds only in-frame clones and misses some; the assay was immunoSEQ multiplex PCR. The data hold 2,500,000 or so clones, with 85% to 95% observed a single time. The sample comprised naive CD4+ T cells from PBMCs. Subset of the sample: CD45RA+ positively selected. The chain combines TRBV14 with TRBJ2-7; TRBD2 aligns across 14 bases. This sequence was found in a man aged 18 to 30 in good health. Some clones in this sample may be carry-over from other donors' samples. Here the CDR3 reads CASSLRLAGGYEQYF. The CDR3 DNA reads as TGTGCCAGCAGCCTCAGACTAGCGGGAGGGTACGAGCAGTACTTC.